The clone carrying this T cell receptor (beta chain) turned up a few times. Antigen specificity is unknown. Vbeta (60) and Jbeta (13) primers were used in the PCR. Sequencing used immunoSEQ multiplex PCR; TCRdb keeps in-frame clones, though not all of them. The table shows 150,000 to 200,000 clones, with around three quarters occurring only once. Germline V lookup: CDR1 SEHNR, CDR2 FQNEAQ (reference sequence). The CDR3 runs 15 residues. Trimming left V 0 bases short and J 1 base short, with 9 bases between. These data belong to a study of cytomegalovirus exposure and HLA in healthy donors. Across the whole study: Out of about 180 million T cells, an earlier analysis found some 110 million unique TCR beta sequences in total. Study-wide results and limits: CMV serostatus was the sole immune exposure data available. Other equally common chains were less clonally expanded than HLA-associated TCR beta chains, a later analysis showed.

The receptor was isolated from a woman in her forties or fifties in good health and CMV-seronegative. The chain is built from TRBV7-9 and TRBJ1-1, with TRBD1 as a possible D gene (5 bases). The sequenced sample was PBMCs. The CDR3 bases are TGTGCCAGCAGCTTAGCGGGGCTGAAGAACACTGAAGCTTTCTTT. Its translation is CASSLAGLKNTEAFF.